The 14 T cell receptor beta chains presented below share a single source sample, sequenced in a study of blood T cell repertoires in COVID-19. Clones were read by immunoSEQ multiplex PCR, and TCRdb kept only the in-frame ones, dropping some. Among about 22,000 clones listed, 65% to 90% were seen once. Material for sequencing was peripheral blood. The receptors originated from a man aged 70-80 years with acute or convalescent COVID-19.

The chain is built from TRBV6-6 and TRBJ2-1; 7 bases are a match to TRBD1. The CDR3 contains 14 residues. V lost 6 bases, J lost 5 bases, and 7 bases stayed unmatched. The germline gives CDR1 MNHNY, CDR2 SVGAGI (reference sequence). This CDR3 is CASSLNDRDNEQFF. In DNA form, the CDR3 reads TGTGCCAGCAGCCTAAATGACAGGGACAATGAGCAGTTCTTC.

This chain joins TRBV30 and TRBJ2-4, with 7 positions matching TRBD2. Trimming cost V 1 base and J 0 bases; bases outside gene matches: 0. The CDR3 spans 14 residues. The germline gives CDR1 GTSNPN, CDR2 SVGIG (reference sequence). The CDR3 DNA reads TGTGCCTGGAGTGGCGGGGGAGCCAAAAACATTCAGTACTTC. Its translation is CAWSGGGAKNIQYF.

This clone appeared a few times. The chain joins TRBV9 to TRBJ1-6; 10 bases agree with TRBD1. V was pared by 3 bases and J by 10 bases, with 7 bases of the junction left unmatched. The CDR3 runs to 15 residues. Per the germline V gene, CDR1 is SGDLS and CDR2 is YYNGEE. The DNA for the CDR3 is TGTGCCAGCAGCGGACAGGGGGCGCTTACCTCACCCCTCCACTTT. Its translation: CASSGQGALTSPLHF.

This rearrangement joins TRBV30 to TRBJ1-1; D possibly corresponds to TRBD1 (6 bases). The germline V gene encodes CDR1 GTSNPN and CDR2 SVGIG (reference sequence). This CDR3 region has 13 residues. The V and J ends lost 2 bases and 2 bases respectively, with 9 bases between them. CDR3 region: CAWSRQANTEAFF. The CDR3 DNA reads TGTGCCTGGAGTAGACAGGCTAACACTGAAGCTTTCTTT.

This chain uses TRBV5-5 with TRBJ1-2; 9 bases are a match to TRBD1. The CDR3 runs to 14 residues. V was pared by 2 bases and J by 6 bases, with 5 bases of the junction left unmatched. Germline V gene data show CDR1 as SGHKS and CDR2 as YYEKEE (reference sequence). The chain's CDR3 is CASSFAGTGNGYTF. The DNA for the CDR3 is TGTGCCAGCAGCTTCGCCGGGACAGGGAATGGCTACACCTTC.

The rearrangement links TRBV7-2 to TRBJ2-3; tentative D call: TRBD1 (5 bases). CDR3 length: 15 residues. V was clipped by 5 bases and J by 0 bases, with 12 bases between them. Germline V gene sequence: CDR1 SGHTA, CDR2 FQGNSA. CDR3 in DNA: TGTGCCAGCAGCCCCCAGGGCCAAAGCACAGATACGCAGTATTTT. Encoded protein: CASSPQGQSTDTQYF.

In this sample, this clone turned up once. This chain joins TRBV7-8 and TRBJ2-2; 7 bases are a match to TRBD1. Looked up from germline, CDR1 is SGHVS and CDR2 is FQNEAQ. This CDR3 spans 15 amino acids. The V gene end was trimmed by 4 bases and the J gene end by 5 bases; junction bases not matched to a gene: 7. The CDR3 DNA is TGTGCCAGCAGCTCGACAGGGTCCCAGACCGGGGAGCTGTTTTTT. It yields the protein CASSSTGSQTGELFF.

This chain uses TRBV19 with TRBJ1-5; D might be TRBD1 (5 bases). The CDR3 loop spans 13 amino acids. Germline CDR1 LNHDA, CDR2 SQIVND (reference sequence). V lost 7 bases, J lost 10 bases, and 17 bases lay in between. The chain's CDR3 is CASNRGLGQPQHF. CDR3 DNA: TGTGCCAGTAATAGGGGTCTCGGACAACCCCAGCATTTT.

The chain couples TRBV10-2 to TRBJ2-7; the match to TRBD1 covers 7 bases. The germline gives CDR1 WSHSY, CDR2 SAAADI. The ends lost 1 base at V and 2 bases at J; junction bases unmatched: 8. This CDR3 has 16 residues. CDR3 residues: CASSEFRDSSTYEQYF. Here the CDR3 DNA reads TGCGCCAGCAGTGAGTTCCGGGACAGCTCAACCTACGAGCAGTACTTC.

The V and J genes are TRBV5-4 and TRBJ1-2; perhaps TRBD1 as D (5 bases). V was trimmed by 2 bases and J by 4 bases, leaving 18 bases between them. Looked up from germline, CDR1 is SGHNT and CDR2 is YYREEE (reference sequence). The CDR3 contains 16 residues. CDR3: CASSFGRGAGPYGYTF. The CDR3 nucleotides are TGTGCCAGCAGCTTCGGTCGCGGGGCAGGCCCCTATGGCTACACCTTC.

V usage is TRBV2 and J usage is TRBJ2-5; perhaps TRBD1 as D (6 bases). The ends were cut back, 5 bases at V and 2 bases at J, with 15 bases in the middle. CDR1 and CDR2 (germline): SNHLY, FYNNEI. The CDR3 loop spans 15 amino acids. This CDR3 is CASSLIRGSQETQYF. CDR3 nucleotides: TGTGCCAGCAGTCTAATCAGGGGATCTCAAGAGACCCAGTACTTC.

The chain carries TRBV29-1 and TRBJ2-5; 8 nucleotides agree with TRBD2. Losses at the gene ends were 7 bases for V and 4 bases for J; bases not matched to a gene: 2. The V gene's germline CDR1 is SQVTM and CDR2 ANQGSEA. This CDR3 is built from 11 residues. For the CDR3, the DNA is TGCAGCGGCACTAGCGGAGAGACCCAGTACTTC. Translation: CSGTSGETQYF.

This rearrangement joins TRBV3-1 (or the pseudogene TRBV3-2) to TRBJ1-4; 8 positions agree with TRBD1. The V segment lost 4 bases and the J segment 6 bases; nucleotides outside the gene matches: 4. Germline CDR1 reads LGHDT; CDR2 reads YNNKEL (reference sequence). The CDR3 has 14 amino acids. The DNA of the CDR3 is TGTGCCAGCAGCCCCCGGACAGGGCATGAAAAACTGTTTTTT. Its protein product is CASSPRTGHEKLFF.

The V and J genes are TRBV6-5 and TRBJ1-3; D is perhaps TRBD1 (5 bases). Trimming left V 6 bases short and J 2 bases short, with 11 bases between. Per the germline V gene, CDR1 is MNHEY and CDR2 is SVGAGI. This CDR3 region has 14 residues. In nucleotides, the CDR3 is TGTGCCAGCAGAGATCGGGGGGCTGGAAACACCATATATTTT. Its translation: CASRDRGAGNTIYF.